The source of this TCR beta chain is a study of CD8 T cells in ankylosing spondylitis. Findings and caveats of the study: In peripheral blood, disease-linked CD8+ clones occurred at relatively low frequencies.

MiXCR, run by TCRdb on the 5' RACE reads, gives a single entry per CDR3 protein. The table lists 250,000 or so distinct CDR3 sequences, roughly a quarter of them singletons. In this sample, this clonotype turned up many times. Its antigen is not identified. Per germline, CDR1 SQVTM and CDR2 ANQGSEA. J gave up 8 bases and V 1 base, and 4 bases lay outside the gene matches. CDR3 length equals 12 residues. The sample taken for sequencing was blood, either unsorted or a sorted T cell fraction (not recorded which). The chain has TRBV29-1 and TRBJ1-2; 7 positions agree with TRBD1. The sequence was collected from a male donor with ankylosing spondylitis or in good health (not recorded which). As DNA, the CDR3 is TGCAGCGTTGAAGGTCAGGGGGAGGGCTACACCTTC. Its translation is CSVEGQGEGYTF.